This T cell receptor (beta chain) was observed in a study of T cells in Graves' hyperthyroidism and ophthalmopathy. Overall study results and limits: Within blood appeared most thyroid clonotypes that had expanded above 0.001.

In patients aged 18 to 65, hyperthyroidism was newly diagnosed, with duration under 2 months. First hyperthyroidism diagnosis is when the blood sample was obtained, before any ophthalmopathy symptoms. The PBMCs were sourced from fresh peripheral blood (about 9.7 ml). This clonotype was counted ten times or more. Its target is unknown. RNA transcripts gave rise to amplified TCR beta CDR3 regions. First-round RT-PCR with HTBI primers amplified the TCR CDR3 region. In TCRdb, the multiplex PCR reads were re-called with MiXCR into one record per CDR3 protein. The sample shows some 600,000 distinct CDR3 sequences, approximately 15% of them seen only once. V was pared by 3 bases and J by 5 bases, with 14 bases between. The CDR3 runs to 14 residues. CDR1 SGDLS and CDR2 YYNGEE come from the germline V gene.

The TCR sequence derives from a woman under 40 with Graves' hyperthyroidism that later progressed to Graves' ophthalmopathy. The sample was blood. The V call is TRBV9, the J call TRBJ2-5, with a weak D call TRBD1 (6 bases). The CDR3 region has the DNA TGTGCCAGCAGCGGGGGACAACCGGGGGAGACCCAGTACTTC. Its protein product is CASSGGQPGETQYF. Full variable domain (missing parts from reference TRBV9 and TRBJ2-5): DSGVTQTPKHLITATGQRVTLRCSPRSGDLSVYWYQQSLDQGLQFLIQYYNGEERAKGNILERFSAQQFPDLHSELNLSSLELGDSALYFCASSGGQPGETQYFGPGTRLLVL.